A selection of T cell receptor beta chains follows, all from one sample in a study of response to subunit inactivated influenza vaccine. MiXCR was run by TCRdb on the RT-PCR reads, yielding one entry per CDR3 protein. The table shows 600,000 to 850,000 distinct CDR3 sequences, with 13% to 15% occurring only once. The material sequenced was PBMCs from blood, taken around 14 days before vaccination. These TCRs come from a man in his fifties who received an inactivated influenza vaccine. Both conserved end residues are part of each CDR3. Fields, in order: D gene, V gene, J gene, CDR3 protein. D genes are given only for firm matches.

>NA|TRBV27|TRBJ2-5
CASSSNPWGAQYF
>TRBD1|TRBV4-3|TRBJ2-7
CASSQLFPDRGDEQYF
>NA|TRBV3-1|TRBJ2-2
CASSGWAGFISGELFF
>NA|TRBV2|TRBJ1-2
CASSEAGPYGYTF
>TRBD1|TRBV20-1|TRBJ2-5
CSAERDRKQETQYF
>NA|TRBV7-9|TRBJ2-5
CASSLRSRLETQYF
>TRBD1|TRBV7-2|TRBJ1-1
CASSLRLDRANTEAFF
>TRBD1|TRBV5-1|TRBJ2-7
CASSVPGTGTYEQYF
>TRBD1|TRBV6-6|TRBJ1-2
CASSYQGGDGYTF
>NA|TRBV7-9|TRBJ1-4
CASSLAPGVVFF
>NA|TRBV20-1|TRBJ2-5
CSAREDRRGVETQYF
>NA|TRBV7-6|TRBJ2-1
CASSLDGQFYSSYNEQFF
>NA|TRBV6-5|TRBJ1-4
CASSYWSGRGNEKLFF
>NA|TRBV20-1|TRBJ2-2
CSARDFAGELFF
>NA|TRBV4-2|TRBJ1-5
CASSRESLTGLYSNQPQHF
>NA|TRBV10-3|TRBJ2-3
CAISERQASTDTQYF
>NA|TRBV4-1|TRBJ1-5
CASSQGFGSQPQHF
>NA|TRBV25-1|TRBJ1-3
CASSDSWAGNTIYF
>NA|TRBV7-9|TRBJ2-3
CASSFLRGQLPDTQSF
>NA|TRBV7-7|TRBJ1-1
CASRGRGKDTEAFF
>TRBD2|TRBV30|TRBJ2-3
CAWRTSGRTDTQYF
>NA|TRBV12-3/TRBV12-4|TRBJ2-5
CASSRGRAETQYF
>NA|TRBV12-3/TRBV12-4|TRBJ1-1
CASSFGVGGREGTEAFF
>NA|TRBV27|TRBJ1-4
CASSLGRPNEKLFF
>NA|TRBV4-3|TRBJ1-5
CASSQEAVYNQPQHF
>TRBD2|TRBV27|TRBJ2-2
CASSLIGAGTNTGELFF
>NA|TRBV10-3|TRBJ2-5
CAISESSGTRGETQYF
>NA|TRBV7-9|TRBJ2-7
CASSEGTGKQYF
>NA|TRBV6-2/TRBV6-3|TRBJ2-2
CASSWLNTGELFF
>NA|TRBV20-1|TRBJ2-3
CSASGLGGAVDTQYF
>NA|TRBV4-1|TRBJ2-5
CASSWTVDQETHYF
>TRBD2|TRBV2|TRBJ2-1
CASNLAEDNEQFF
>NA|TRBV6-2/TRBV6-3|TRBJ2-7
CASRPTGFYEQYF
>NA|TRBV6-5|TRBJ1-1
CASSSSQGHTEAFF
>NA|TRBV12-3/TRBV12-4|TRBJ2-7
CASSFRSARFYEQYF
>TRBD2|TRBV11-3|TRBJ2-1
CASSSRTSGTFDEQFF
>TRBD2|TRBV7-9|TRBJ2-1
CASSLTYSGRQVGQFF
>NA|TRBV2|TRBJ2-4
CASSEWVGRGGDIQYF
>TRBD1|TRBV10-1|TRBJ2-1
CASTPGTGNEQFF
>NA|TRBV12-3/TRBV12-4|TRBJ2-2
CASRDRDSPGGELFF
>NA|TRBV19|TRBJ2-1
CASGTAGGYNEQFF
>TRBD2|TRBV9|TRBJ2-1
CASSPTSGGNEQFF
>TRBD1|TRBV6-1|TRBJ1-1
CASSKTGRNTEAFF
>TRBD1|TRBV20-1|TRBJ1-5
CSARDIQGSTQPQHF
>NA|TRBV24-1|TRBJ2-1
CATSDFNGIYNEQFF
>NA|TRBV21-1|TRBJ2-1
CASSRLHLCTYNEQFF
>NA|TRBV20-1|TRBJ2-5
CSASLSKTQYF
>TRBD1|TRBV15|TRBJ1-5
CATSSRAGGQPQHF
>NA|TRBV7-9|TRBJ2-6
CASSSTGSSGANVLTF
>TRBD1|TRBV29-1|TRBJ1-1
CSVIGQGYTEAFF